Listed below are T cell receptor beta chains from one sample, sequenced in a study of CD8 T cells in Susac syndrome. TCRdb called the immunoSEQ multiplex PCR reads again in MiXCR, with one record for every CDR3 protein. The data contain under 200,000 distinct CDR3 sequences, approximately 95% of them singletons. Sequenced input: CD4+ T cells from PBMCs. The receptor set was obtained from a human donor in good health. Each CDR3 is given with its conserved first and last residue. D genes are given only for firm matches.

j_call d_call v_call cdr3_nt cdr3_aa
TRBJ1-6 . TRBV7-2 TGTGCCAGCAGCCAGACCCCGGGGACTTGGGCCCTCCACTTT CASSQTPGTWALHF
TRBJ1-4 . TRBV3-1 TGTGCCAGCAGCCTTGGGGGGGCTCGGATTGAAAAACTGTTTTTT CASSLGGARIEKLFF
TRBJ2-1 TRBD1 TRBV4-3 TGCGCCAGCAGCCAGCCGCCGGGACAGGCTACCCTCCGCTCCTACAATGAGCAGTTCTTC CASSQPPGQATLRSYNEQFF
TRBJ2-1 . TRBV19 TGTGCCAGTAGTGGTCGGACAGTCTACAATGAGCAGTTCTTC CASSGRTVYNEQFF
TRBJ2-4 TRBD2 TRBV20-1 TGCAGTGCTCGCGGGGGGGCGCCCAAAAACATTCAGTACTTC CSARGGAPKNIQYF
TRBJ1-1 . TRBV4-1 TGCGCCAGCAGCCAACCTACTGGAGGGGCCCCTAAGAACACTGAAGCTTTCTTT CASSQPTGGAPKNTEAFF
TRBJ2-1 TRBD2 TRBV7-2 TGTGCCAGCAGGCGAGAGGGTAGCGGGGGCCTCTCCTACAATGAGCAGTTCTTC CASRREGSGGLSYNEQFF
TRBJ1-1 . TRBV19 TGTGCCAGTAGTGCCCCAAACAGGGTTCGTAACACTGAAGCTTTCTTT CASSAPNRVRNTEAFF
TRBJ1-4 . TRBV12-3/TRBV12-4 TGTGCCAGCAGCCCCCCGCCGCGCGGAGGGGAAAAACTGTTTTTT CASSPPPRGGEKLFF
TRBJ2-3 TRBD1 TRBV5-1 TGCGCCAGCAGCTTGGGGGGACAGAGCACAGATACGCAGTATTTT CASSLGGQSTDTQYF
TRBJ1-4 . TRBV29-1 TGCAGCGTTGGGGCGGGATCTCACGAAAAACTGTTTTTT CSVGAGSHEKLFF
TRBJ2-2 . TRBV29-1 TGCAGCGTTGTTGGGGGTTTAGCCACCGGGGAGCTGTTTTTT CSVVGGLATGELFF
TRBJ2-7 . TRBV5-1 TGCGCCAGCAGCTTACTTAGCGGAAGCTCCTACGAGCAGTACTTC CASSLLSGSSYEQYF